The 19 T cell receptor beta chains in this list originate from one sample, sequenced in a study of blood T cell repertoires in COVID-19. Produced via immunoSEQ multiplex PCR; TCRdb's table is partial and in-frame only. The table includes 290,000 or so clones, around 91% detected once. Material: PBMCs or T cells enriched from blood (not recorded which). The receptors originated from a woman aged 18-29 years with acute COVID-19.

The J gene is TRBJ2-7, the V gene TRBV5-1; no clear D. CDR3 length: 13 residues. V was clipped by 4 bases and J by 9 bases, with 17 bases between them. Looked up from germline, CDR1 is SGHRS and CDR2 is YFSETQ. The CDR3 bases are TGCGCCAGCAGCCCCCCTCCTTCCTATAGGCAGTACTTC. Protein product: CASSPPPSYRQYF.

The gene calls are TRBV28 and TRBJ1-6; 9 nucleotides line up with TRBD1. Germline V gene data show CDR1 as MDHEN and CDR2 as SYDVKM. V trimming: 5 bases; J trimming: 5 bases; junction bases outside the gene matches: 7. This CDR3 region has 16 residues. In DNA, the CDR3 is TGTGCCAGCAGTCTCCCCGGGACAGGGAATAATTCACCCCTCCACTTT. It translates to CASSLPGTGNNSPLHF. Complete variable domain (other parts from reference TRBV28 and TRBJ1-6): DVKVTQSSRYLVKRTGEKVFLECVQDMDHENMFWYRQDPGLGLRLIYFSYDVKMKEKGDIPEGYSVSREKKERFSLILESASTNQTSMYLCASSLPGTGNNSPLHFGNGTRLTVT.

This rearrangement joins TRBV28 to TRBJ2-1; maybe TRBD1 (5 bases). The V gene lost 3 bases and the J gene lost 10 bases, with 10 bases spanning the gap. The CDR3 has 12 amino acids. Germline V gene lookup returns CDR1 MDHEN and CDR2 SYDVKM. CDR3: CASSFSTAEQFF. CDR3 sequence (DNA): TGTGCCAGCAGTTTCTCGACAGCGGAGCAGTTCTTC.

The rearrangement joins TRBV30 to TRBJ1-6; possible D gene TRBD1, 5 bases. In germline, CDR1 is GTSNPN, CDR2 SVGIG (reference sequence). This CDR3 contains 14 residues. The V and J ends lost 0 bases and 7 bases respectively, with 10 bases between them. The chain's CDR3 is CAWSVKGLNSPLHF. CDR3 sequence (DNA): TGTGCCTGGAGTGTAAAGGGGCTGAATTCACCCCTCCACTTT.

This rearrangement joins TRBV11-3 to TRBJ2-5; weak D call: TRBD1 (5 bases). The V end was cut by 5 bases, the J end by 0 bases, with 13 bases between. The CDR3 extends over 15 amino acids. CDR1 and CDR2 from the germline V gene are SGHNT and YENEEA. The CDR3 spells CASSPNQGDQETQYF. CDR3 nucleotide sequence: TGTGCCAGCAGCCCAAACCAGGGTGACCAAGAGACCCAGTACTTC.

This clone was detected only once. The CDR3 spells CASSLSGIGYEQFF. DNA for the CDR3: TGTGCCAGCAGCTTAAGCGGGATCGGATATGAGCAGTTCTTC. The rearrangement links TRBV13 to TRBJ2-1, with TRBD2 identical over 7 bases. J lost 8 bases, V lost 2 bases, and 6 bases had no gene match. Germline assignment: CDR1 PRHDT and CDR2 FYEKMQ (reference sequence). This CDR3 is built from 14 residues.

The chain carries TRBV30 and TRBJ2-5; 10 nucleotides align to TRBD1. Per the germline V gene, CDR1 is GTSNPN and CDR2 is SVGIG (reference sequence). V trimming: 5 bases; J trimming: 5 bases; junction bases outside the gene matches: 20. This CDR3 spans 18 amino acids. This CDR3 reads CAWDRGLLEREMYETQYF. The CDR3 DNA reads TGTGCCTGGGACAGGGGGCTGTTAGAGCGGGAGATGTATGAGACCCAGTACTTC.

The chain recombines TRBV27 with TRBJ2-5, with TRBD1 matching 10 bases. The ends lost 6 bases at V and 5 bases at J; junction bases unmatched: 9. CDR3 length equals 15 residues. CDR1 and CDR2 from the germline V gene are MNHEY and SMNVEV (reference sequence). CDR3 sequence reads: CASSPEDRGRETQYF. CDR3 in DNA: TGTGCCAGCAGCCCCGAGGACAGGGGGAGGGAGACCCAGTACTTC.

This chain uses TRBV6-5 with TRBJ2-5; the D is unclear. Germline CDR1 MNHEY, CDR2 SVGAGI. The CDR3 spans 13 residues. Trimming cost V 0 bases and J 5 bases, with 7 bases left between them. The CDR3 nucleotides are TGTGCCAGCAGTTACTCGTATCTGGAGACCCAGTACTTC. This gives the protein CASSYSYLETQYF.

This clone was found once. The chain is built from TRBV28 and TRBJ2-3; 8 positions match TRBD2. With V trimmed by 3 bases and J by 5 bases, 10 bases remained unmatched. The CDR3 extends over 16 amino acids. The germline CDR1 and CDR2 sequences are MDHEN and SYDVKM. CDR3 nucleotide sequence: TGTGCCAGCAGTTTGACCGGCGGGAGGAGGGGAGATACGCAGTATTTT. Amino acids: CASSLTGGRRGDTQYF.

On this clone: Germline is not matched at one junction end, which may reflect a read error. This chain joins TRBV7-7 and TRBJ2-5, with 9 bases matching TRBD1. Germline CDR1 reads SSHAT; CDR2 reads FNYEAQ (reference sequence). CDR3 size: 16 residues. CDR3 bases: TGTGCTAGCAGCTTAGCCGGGACAGGGATACAAGAGACCCAGTACTTC. It specifies CASSLAGTGIQETQYF. Looking up the rest from reference TRBV7-7 and TRBJ2-5 gives the full variable domain: GAGVSQSPRYKVTKRGQDVTLRCDPISSHATLYWYQQALGQGPEFLTYFNYEAQPDKSGLPSDRFSAERPEGSISTLTIQRTEQRDSAMYRCASSLAGTGIQETQYFGPGTRLLVL.

This clone was counted a single time. V is TRBV28 and J is TRBJ1-1; no clear D. The CDR3 has 13 amino acids. The germline gives CDR1 MDHEN, CDR2 SYDVKM. Trimming left V 7 bases short and J 5 bases short, with 14 bases between. The CDR3 is CASKPPQRTEAFF. For the CDR3, the DNA is TGTGCCAGCAAACCCCCGCAGAGGACTGAAGCTTTCTTT.

The gene calls are TRBV2 and TRBJ1-1, with a tentative D call TRBD1 (6 bases). The CDR3 runs to 14 residues. Germline loops: CDR1 SNHLY, CDR2 FYNNEI. V lost 4 bases and J 5 bases, leaving 14 bases between the germline ends. Written as DNA, the CDR3 is TGTGCCAGCAGTGCATCAGGGGAGGGGACTGAAGCTTTCTTT. This codes for CASSASGEGTEAFF.

CDR3 loop: CASSVGTDIQETQYF. The CDR3 nucleotides are TGTGCCAGCAGCGTGGGGACAGATATTCAAGAGACCCAGTACTTC. V usage is TRBV9 and J usage is TRBJ2-5, with 7 positions matching TRBD1. The CDR3 has 15 amino acids. Germline loops: CDR1 SGDLS, CDR2 YYNGEE. The V segment lost 2 bases and the J segment 2 bases; nucleotides outside the gene matches: 6.

The V and J genes are TRBV19 and TRBJ2-1; a weak D match, TRBD2 (5 bases). V gave up 0 bases and J gave up 5 bases, with 11 bases separating them. In germline, CDR1 is LNHDA, CDR2 SQIVND (reference sequence). The CDR3 extends over 15 amino acids. The CDR3 region is CASSIDLAGNNEQFF. Written as DNA, the CDR3 is TGTGCCAGTAGTATAGATCTGGCGGGTAACAATGAGCAGTTCTTC.

The V call is TRBV5-6, the J call TRBJ1-1; 10 positions agree with TRBD1. CDR1 is SGHDT and CDR2 is YYEEEE in the germline V gene. V was pared by 1 base and J by 3 bases, with 6 bases of the junction left unmatched. The length of the CDR3 is 16 residues. The CDR3 DNA reads as TGTGCCAGCAGCTTGCCTGGACAGGGGGTTGACACTGAAGCTTTCTTT. Protein product: CASSLPGQGVDTEAFF.

This clone was recorded once. V and J are TRBV12-3 or TRBV12-4 and TRBJ1-1; D perhaps matches TRBD1 (6 bases). V gave up 1 base and J gave up 7 bases, with 10 bases separating them. The length of the CDR3 is 13 residues. The CDR3 protein is CASSLGRGGEAFF. CDR3 nucleotide sequence: TGTGCCAGCAGTTTAGGGAGGGGGGGTGAAGCTTTCTTT.

This chain uses TRBV28 with TRBJ2-3, with a weak D call TRBD1 (6 bases). There are 13 residues in the CDR3. V was clipped by 6 bases and J by 3 bases, with 10 bases between them. Per the germline V gene, CDR1 is MDHEN and CDR2 is SYDVKM. The CDR3: CASRTGNTDTQYF. CDR3 bases: TGTGCCAGCAGAACAGGGAATACAGATACGCAGTATTTT. Based on the CDR3 plus reference TRBV28 and TRBJ2-3, the full variable domain is DVKVTQSSRYLVKRTGEKVFLECVQDMDHENMFWYRQDPGLGLRLIYFSYDVKMKEKGDIPEGYSVSREKKERFSLILESASTNQTSMYLCASRTGNTDTQYFGPGTRLTVL.

The chain combines TRBV5-1 with TRBJ2-7, with TRBD2 matching over 7 bases. V trimming: 4 bases; J trimming: 5 bases; junction bases outside the gene matches: 18. The V gene's germline CDR1 is SGHRS and CDR2 YFSETQ. The CDR3 runs to 17 residues. CDR3: CASSRERGGSLYNEQYF. The CDR3 bases are TGCGCCAGCAGCCGGGAGAGGGGCGGGAGCCTTTATAACGAGCAGTACTTC.